This T cell receptor beta chain is from a study of T cell repertoires in cytomegalovirus infection (dated by TCRdb to the late 2010s). Regarding the research as a whole: Because public TCR beta signatures pointed to carriage of CMV infection together with the matching HLA type, the HLA type of each donor mattered for the analysis. Results and caveats for the whole study, not just this receptor: In both this cohort and an independent cohort of 352 donors, the cumulative frequency of public TCR beta family members distinguished carriers of CMV infection plus the relevant HLA type. The ex vivo response was dominated by HLA-C-restricted CMV-specific TCR beta clonotypes, which also provided the single most frequent clonotype in two of eight donors.

From cysteine to phenylalanine, the CDR3 is 13 amino acids long. Solely the CDR3 DNA is kept, with 39 bases framed from the first base. The germline V gene gives CDR1 as SGHTA and CDR2 as FQGTGA. Trimming leaves V shorter by 5 bases and J shorter by 10 bases, with the junction holding 8 bases beyond the gene matches. TCRdb lists the instrument as Illumina HiSeq 1500. TCRdb reprocessing: public reads trimmed at Q25 with fastp, clones called with MiXCR, in-frame beta chains kept. Rows are combined by CDR3 protein, so each entry shows the most common genes and DNA. This sample comprises more than 200,000 distinct CDR3 sequences, approximately 9% of them detected only once. More than 12% of the sample belongs to the ten largest clones. This clonotype was found many times. This clone's antigen is unknown. No base quality values were provided; no much bigger clone lies one nucleotide off.

Recombination linked TRBV7-3 to TRBJ2-1; TRBD1 lines up with 7 middle nucleotides. The sequencing input was PBMCs. The TCR sequence derives from a human donor in good health (CMV status not recorded). Some clones in this sample may be carry-over from other donors' samples. The bases read TGTGCCAGCAGCCTGGGACAGTCATACGAGCAGTTCTTC. Its protein reads: CASSLGQSYEQFF.